This T cell receptor beta chain emerged from a study of PD-L1 blockade in urothelial cancer. Background on the study: Blood samples contained a median roughly 150,000 T cells.

Added to each PCR by spiking were synthetic TCR analog templates. Sequencing used immunoSEQ multiplex PCR; TCRdb keeps in-frame clones, though not all of them. The table has about 74,000 clones, 84% seen once. The CDR3 runs to 16 residues. The V gene lost 2 bases and the J gene lost 0 bases, with 11 bases spanning the gap. Germline V gene data show CDR1 as KGHSH and CDR2 as LQKENI. The cohort comprised individuals with locally advanced or metastatic urothelial carcinoma. The chain carries TRBV18 and TRBJ1-5; TRBD1 is a possible D gene (6 bases). The TCR was taken from a man aged 70 or older with urothelial cancer. This material consisted of PBMCs, taken around atezolizumab (anti-PD-L1) treatment. This chain's CDR3 is CASSPTGTYSNQPQHF. CDR3 nucleotides: TGTGCCAGCTCACCAACTGGGACATATAGCAATCAGCCCCAGCATTTT.